This TCR beta chain was documented in a study of T cell responses to AZD1222 COVID-19 vaccine. Study-wide findings and caveats: A rise in Spike-specific TCR breadth and depth followed two AZD1222 doses. The study found vaccine-associated CD4 TCRs spanning spike, dominant at 160-218 and 743-854. It was only 6 or 7 AZD1222 recipients who were seropositive at baseline.

In its sample, this clone was seen once. Antigen unknown. A junction end diverges from the germline sequence, so it may reflect a read error. Pooled samples include second doses given at about 4 or 12 weeks. Measured with immunoSEQ multiplex PCR; TCRdb has only the in-frame clones, and not every one. The table has about 200,000 clones, roughly nine tenths seen once. Germline CDR1 and CDR2: SGHKS and YYEKEE (reference sequence). CDR3 size: 14 residues. This clonotype was obtained from an adult who received the AZD1222 COVID-19 vaccine. The rearrangement links TRBV5-5 to TRBJ1-5; 7 bases match TRBD1. This sample comprised peripheral blood, obtained 28 days after the second AZD1222 dose. In nucleotides, the CDR3 is TGTGCCAGCAGCCCAGGGACAGCAAATCCGCCCCAGCATTTT. Translating gives CASSPGTANPPQHF.